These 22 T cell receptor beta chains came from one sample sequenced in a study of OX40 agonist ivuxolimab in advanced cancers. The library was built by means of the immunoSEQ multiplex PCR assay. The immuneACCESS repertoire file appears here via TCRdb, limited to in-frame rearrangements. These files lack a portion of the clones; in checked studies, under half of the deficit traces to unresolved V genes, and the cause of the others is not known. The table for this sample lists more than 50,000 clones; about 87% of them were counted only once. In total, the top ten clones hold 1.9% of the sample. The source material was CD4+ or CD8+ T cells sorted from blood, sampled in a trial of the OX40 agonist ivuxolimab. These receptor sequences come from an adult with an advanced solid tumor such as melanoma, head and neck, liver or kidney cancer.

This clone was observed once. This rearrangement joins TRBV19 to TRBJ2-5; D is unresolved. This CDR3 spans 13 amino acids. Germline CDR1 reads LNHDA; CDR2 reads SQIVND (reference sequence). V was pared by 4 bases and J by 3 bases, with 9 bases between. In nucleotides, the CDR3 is TGTGCCAGTAGTACGTCTAGTAAAGAGACCCAGTACTTC. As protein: CASSTSSKETQYF.

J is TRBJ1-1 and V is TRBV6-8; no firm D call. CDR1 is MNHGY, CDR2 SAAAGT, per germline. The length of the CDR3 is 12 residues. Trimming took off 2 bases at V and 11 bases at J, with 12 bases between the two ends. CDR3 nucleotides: TGTGCCAGCAGTTACGGCGGCGTAGGGGCTTTCTTT. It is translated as CASSYGGVGAFF.

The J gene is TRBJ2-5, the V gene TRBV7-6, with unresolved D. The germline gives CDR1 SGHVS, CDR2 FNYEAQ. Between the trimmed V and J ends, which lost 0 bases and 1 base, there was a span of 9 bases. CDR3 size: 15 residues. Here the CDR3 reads CASSLAKGSQETQYF. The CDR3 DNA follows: TGTGCCAGCAGCTTAGCGAAGGGAAGCCAAGAGACCCAGTACTTC.

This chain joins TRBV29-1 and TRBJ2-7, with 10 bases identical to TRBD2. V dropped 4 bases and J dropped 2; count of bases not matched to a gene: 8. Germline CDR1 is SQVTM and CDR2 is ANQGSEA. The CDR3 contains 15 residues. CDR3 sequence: CSVGLRLAGAYEQYF. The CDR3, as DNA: TGCAGCGTTGGCCTCCGACTAGCGGGTGCCTACGAGCAGTACTTC.

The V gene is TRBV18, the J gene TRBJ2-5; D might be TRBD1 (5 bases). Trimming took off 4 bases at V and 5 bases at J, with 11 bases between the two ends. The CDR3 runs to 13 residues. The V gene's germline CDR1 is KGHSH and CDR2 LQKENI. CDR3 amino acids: CASSLQGWETQYF. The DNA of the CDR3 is TGTGCCAGCTCACTCCAGGGCTGGGAGACCCAGTACTTC. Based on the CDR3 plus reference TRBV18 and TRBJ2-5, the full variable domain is NAGVMQNPRHLVRRRGQEARLRCSPMKGHSHVYWYRQLPEEGLKFMVYLQKENIIDESGMPKERFSAEFPKEGPSILRIQQVVRGDSAAYFCASSLQGWETQYFGPGTRLLVL.

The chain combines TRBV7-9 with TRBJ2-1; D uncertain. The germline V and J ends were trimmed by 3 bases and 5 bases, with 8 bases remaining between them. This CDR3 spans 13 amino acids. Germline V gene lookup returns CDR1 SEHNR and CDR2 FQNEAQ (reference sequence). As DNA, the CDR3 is TGTGCCAGCAGCTTCAGAGCCGACAATGAGCAGTTCTTC. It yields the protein CASSFRADNEQFF.

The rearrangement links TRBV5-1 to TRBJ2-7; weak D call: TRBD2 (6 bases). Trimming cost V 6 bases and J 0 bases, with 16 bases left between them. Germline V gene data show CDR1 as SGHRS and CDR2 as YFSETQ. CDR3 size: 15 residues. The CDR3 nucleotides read TGCGCCAGCACCGGGCGGGGCAAAGACTCCTACGAGCAGTACTTC. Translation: CASTGRGKDSYEQYF.

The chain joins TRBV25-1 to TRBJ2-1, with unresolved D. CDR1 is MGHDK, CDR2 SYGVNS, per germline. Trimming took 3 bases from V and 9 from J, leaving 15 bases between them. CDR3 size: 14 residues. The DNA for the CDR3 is TGTGCCAGCAGTGAGTCGATACGGTCGGGTGAGCAGTTCTTC. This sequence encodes CASSESIRSGEQFF. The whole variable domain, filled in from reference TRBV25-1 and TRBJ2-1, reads EADIYQTPRYLVIGTGKKITLECSQTMGHDKMYWYQQDPGMELHLIHYSYGVNSTEKGDLSSESTVSRIRTEHFPLTLESARPSHTSQYLCASSESIRSGEQFFGPGTRLTVL.

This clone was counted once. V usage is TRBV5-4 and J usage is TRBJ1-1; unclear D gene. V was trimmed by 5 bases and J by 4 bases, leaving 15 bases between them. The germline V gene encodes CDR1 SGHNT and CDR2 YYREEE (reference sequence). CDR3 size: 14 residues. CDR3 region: CASSKGISGTEAFF. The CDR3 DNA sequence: TGTGCCAGCAGTAAGGGCATCTCGGGCACTGAAGCTTTCTTT.

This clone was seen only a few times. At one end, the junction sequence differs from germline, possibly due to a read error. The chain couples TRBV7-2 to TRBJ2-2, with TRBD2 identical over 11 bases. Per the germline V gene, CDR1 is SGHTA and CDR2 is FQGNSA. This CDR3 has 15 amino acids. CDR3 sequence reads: CASSLAGGQGGELFF. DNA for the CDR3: TGTGCCAGCAGTTTAGCGGGAGGGCAGGGCGGGGAGCTGTTTTTT. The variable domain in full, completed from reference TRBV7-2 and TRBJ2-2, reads GAGVSQSPSNKVTEKGKDVELRCDPISGHTALYWYRQSLGQGLEFLIYFQGNSAPDKSGLPSDRFSAERTGGSVSTLTIQRTQQEDSAVYLCASSLAGGQGGELFFGEGSRLTVL.

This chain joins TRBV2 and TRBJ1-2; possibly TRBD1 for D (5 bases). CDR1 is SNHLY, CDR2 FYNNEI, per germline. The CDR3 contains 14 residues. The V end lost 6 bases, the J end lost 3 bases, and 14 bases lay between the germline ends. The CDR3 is CASRNPGGDYGYTF. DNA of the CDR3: TGTGCCAGCAGAAACCCAGGAGGGGACTATGGCTACACCTTC.

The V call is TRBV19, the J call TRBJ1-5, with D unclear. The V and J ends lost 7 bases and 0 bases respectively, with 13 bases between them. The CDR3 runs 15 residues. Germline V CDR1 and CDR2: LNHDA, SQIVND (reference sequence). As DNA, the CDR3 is TGTGCCAGTAACCCTGGACCTGTTAGCAATCAGCCCCAGCATTTT. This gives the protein CASNPGPVSNQPQHF. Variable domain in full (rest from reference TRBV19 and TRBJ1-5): DGGITQSPKYLFRKEGQNVTLSCEQNLNHDAMYWYRQDPGQGLRLIYYSQIVNDFQKGDIAEGYSVSREKKESFPLTVTSAQKNPTAFYLCASNPGPVSNQPQHFGDGTRLSIL.

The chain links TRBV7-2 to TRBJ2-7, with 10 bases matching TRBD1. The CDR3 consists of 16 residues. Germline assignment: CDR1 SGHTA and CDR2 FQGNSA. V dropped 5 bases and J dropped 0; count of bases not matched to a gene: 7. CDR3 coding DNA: TGTGCCAGCAGCCCCTGGACAGGGGGATCCTCCTACGAGCAGTACTTC. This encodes CASSPWTGGSSYEQYF.

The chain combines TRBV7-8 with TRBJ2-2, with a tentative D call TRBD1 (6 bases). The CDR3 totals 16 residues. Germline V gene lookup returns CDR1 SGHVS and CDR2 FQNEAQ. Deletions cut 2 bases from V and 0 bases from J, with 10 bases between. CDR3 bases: TGTGCCAGCAGCTTAAGTCAGGGGTCGAACACCGGGGAGCTGTTTTTT. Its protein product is CASSLSQGSNTGELFF.

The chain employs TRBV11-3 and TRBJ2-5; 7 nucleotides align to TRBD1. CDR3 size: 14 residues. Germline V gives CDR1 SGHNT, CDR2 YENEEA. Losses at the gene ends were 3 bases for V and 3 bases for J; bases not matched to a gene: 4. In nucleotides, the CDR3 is TGTGCCAGCAGCTTTAGCGACAGGGAAGAGACCCAGTACTTC. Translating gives CASSFSDREETQYF.

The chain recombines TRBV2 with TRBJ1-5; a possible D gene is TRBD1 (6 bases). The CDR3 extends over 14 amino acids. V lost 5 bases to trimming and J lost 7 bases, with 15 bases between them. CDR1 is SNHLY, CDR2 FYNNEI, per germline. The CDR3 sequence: CASSPGQRNQPQHF. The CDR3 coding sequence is TGTGCCAGCAGTCCCGGACAGAGAAACCAGCCCCAGCATTTT. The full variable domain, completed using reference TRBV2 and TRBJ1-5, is EPEVTQTPSHQVTQMGQEVILRCVPISNHLYFYWYRQILGQKVEFLVSFYNNEISEKSEIFDDQFSVERPDGSNFTLKIRSTKLEDSAMYFCASSPGQRNQPQHFGDGTRLSIL.

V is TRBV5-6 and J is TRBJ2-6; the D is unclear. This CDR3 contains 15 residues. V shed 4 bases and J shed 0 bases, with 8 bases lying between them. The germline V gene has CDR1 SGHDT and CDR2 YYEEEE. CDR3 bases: TGTGCCAGCAGCGTGGGCCTCTCTGGGGCCAACGTCCTGACTTTC. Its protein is CASSVGLSGANVLTF.

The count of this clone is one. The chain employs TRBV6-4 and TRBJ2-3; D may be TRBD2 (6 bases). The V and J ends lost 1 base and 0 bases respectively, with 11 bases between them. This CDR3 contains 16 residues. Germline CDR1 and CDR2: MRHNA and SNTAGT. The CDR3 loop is CASSDWGDGSTDTQYF. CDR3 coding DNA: TGTGCCAGCAGTGACTGGGGGGACGGAAGCACAGATACGCAGTATTTT.

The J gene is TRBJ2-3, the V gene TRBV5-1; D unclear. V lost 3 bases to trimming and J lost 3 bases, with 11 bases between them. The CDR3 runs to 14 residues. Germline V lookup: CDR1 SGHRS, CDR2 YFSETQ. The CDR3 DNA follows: TGCGCCAGCAGCTCAAACCCCACGACAGATACGCAGTATTTT. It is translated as CASSSNPTTDTQYF.

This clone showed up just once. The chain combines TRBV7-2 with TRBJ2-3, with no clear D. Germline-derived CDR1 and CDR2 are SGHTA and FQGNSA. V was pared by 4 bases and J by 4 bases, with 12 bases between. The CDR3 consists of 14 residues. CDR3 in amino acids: CASSSLRGADTQYF. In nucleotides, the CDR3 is TGTGCCAGCAGCTCCCTGCGTGGGGCAGATACGCAGTATTTT.

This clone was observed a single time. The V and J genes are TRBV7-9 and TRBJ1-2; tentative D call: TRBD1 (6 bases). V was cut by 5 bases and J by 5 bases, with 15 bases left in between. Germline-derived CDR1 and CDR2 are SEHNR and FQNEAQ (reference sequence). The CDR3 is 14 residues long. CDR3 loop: CASSPGVGPYGYTF. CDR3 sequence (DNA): TGTGCCAGCAGCCCAGGGGTTGGGCCGTATGGCTACACCTTC.

The CDR3 nucleotides are TGTGCCAGCAGTTTAGGGCCCGAAGGGGGTAGCGGGGGGTATACGCAGTATTTT. Protein sequence: CASSLGPEGGSGGYTQYF. The V gene is TRBV28, the J gene TRBJ2-3; TRBD2 matches 10 bases. The CDR3 is made up of 18 amino acids. The germline CDR1 and CDR2 sequences are MDHEN and SYDVKM. The ends lost 2 bases at V and 7 bases at J; junction bases unmatched: 15. The full variable domain, completed using reference TRBV28 and TRBJ2-3, is DVKVTQSSRYLVKRTGEKVFLECVQDMDHENMFWYRQDPGLGLRLIYFSYDVKMKEKGDIPEGYSVSREKKERFSLILESASTNQTSMYLCASSLGPEGGSGGYTQYFGPGTRLTVL.